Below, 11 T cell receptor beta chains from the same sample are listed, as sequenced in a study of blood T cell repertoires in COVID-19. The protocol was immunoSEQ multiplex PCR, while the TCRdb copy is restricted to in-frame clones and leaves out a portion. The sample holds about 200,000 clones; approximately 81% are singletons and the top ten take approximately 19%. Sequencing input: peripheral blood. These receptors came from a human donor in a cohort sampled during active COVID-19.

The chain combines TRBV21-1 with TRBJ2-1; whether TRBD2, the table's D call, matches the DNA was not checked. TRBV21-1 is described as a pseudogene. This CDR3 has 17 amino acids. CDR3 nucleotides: TGTGCCAGCAGCAACCTGAGGGTCGGTAGCTCCTACAATGAGCAGTTCTTC. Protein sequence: CASSNLRVGSSYNEQFF.

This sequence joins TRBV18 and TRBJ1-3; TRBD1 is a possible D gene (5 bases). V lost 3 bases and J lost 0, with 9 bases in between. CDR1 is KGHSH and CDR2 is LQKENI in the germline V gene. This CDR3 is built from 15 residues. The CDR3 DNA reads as TGTGCCAGCTCACCTCGGACAAGCTCTGGAAACACCATATATTTT. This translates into CASSPRTSSGNTIYF.

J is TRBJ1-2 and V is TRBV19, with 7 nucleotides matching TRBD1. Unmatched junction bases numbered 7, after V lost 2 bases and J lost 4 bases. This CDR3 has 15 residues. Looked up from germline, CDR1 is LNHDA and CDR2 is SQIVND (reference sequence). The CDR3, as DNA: TGTGCCAGTAGTATAAGGGGACAGACAAGCTATGGCTACACCTTC. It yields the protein CASSIRGQTSYGYTF.

In nucleotides, the CDR3 is TGTGCCAGCAGTGATGCACGATCCCAACTTTACAATGAGCAGTTCTTC. The encoded protein is CASSDARSQLYNEQFF. V gene TRBV2 combines with J gene TRBJ2-1; D gene ambiguous. Trimming took 3 bases from V and 4 from J, leaving 16 bases between them. The CDR3 has 16 residues. Germline lookup yields CDR1 SNHLY and CDR2 FYNNEI.

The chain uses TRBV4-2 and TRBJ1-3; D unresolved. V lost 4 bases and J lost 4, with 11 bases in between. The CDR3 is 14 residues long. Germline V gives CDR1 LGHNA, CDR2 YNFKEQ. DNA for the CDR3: TGTGCCAGCAGCCCCCCCCATGAGGGAAACACCATATATTTT. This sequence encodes CASSPPHEGNTIYF.

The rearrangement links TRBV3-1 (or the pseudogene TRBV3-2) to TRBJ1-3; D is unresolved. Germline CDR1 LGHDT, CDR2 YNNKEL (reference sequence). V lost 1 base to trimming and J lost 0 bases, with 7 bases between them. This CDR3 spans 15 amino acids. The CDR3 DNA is TGTGCCAGCAGCCAAGTCGAGGGCTCTGGAAACACCATATATTTT. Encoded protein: CASSQVEGSGNTIYF.

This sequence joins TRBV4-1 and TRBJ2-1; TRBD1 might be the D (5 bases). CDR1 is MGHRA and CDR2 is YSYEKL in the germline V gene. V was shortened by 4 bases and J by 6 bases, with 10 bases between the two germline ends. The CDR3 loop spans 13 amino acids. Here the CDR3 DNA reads TGCGCCAGCAGCCTGGGCAGGGTCAATGAGCAGTTCTTC. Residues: CASSLGRVNEQFF.

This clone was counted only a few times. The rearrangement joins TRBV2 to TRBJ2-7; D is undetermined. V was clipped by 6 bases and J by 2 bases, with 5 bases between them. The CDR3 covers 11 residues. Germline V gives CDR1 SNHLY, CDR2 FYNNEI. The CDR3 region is CASSLAYEQYF. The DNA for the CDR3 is TGTGCCAGCAGCCTAGCCTACGAGCAGTACTTC.

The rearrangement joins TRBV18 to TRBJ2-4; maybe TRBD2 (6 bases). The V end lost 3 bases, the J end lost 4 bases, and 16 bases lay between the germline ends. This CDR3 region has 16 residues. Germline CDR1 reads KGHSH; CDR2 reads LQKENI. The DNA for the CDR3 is TGTGCCAGCTCACCTCTGAGGGCCGCGGGAAAAAACATTCAGTACTTC. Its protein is CASSPLRAAGKNIQYF.

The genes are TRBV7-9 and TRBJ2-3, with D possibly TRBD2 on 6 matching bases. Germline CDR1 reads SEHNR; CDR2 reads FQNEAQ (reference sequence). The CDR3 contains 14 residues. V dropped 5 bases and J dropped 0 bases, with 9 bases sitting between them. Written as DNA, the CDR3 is TGTGCCAGCAGCCTGAGCGGGAGCACAGATACGCAGTATTTT. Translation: CASSLSGSTDTQYF.

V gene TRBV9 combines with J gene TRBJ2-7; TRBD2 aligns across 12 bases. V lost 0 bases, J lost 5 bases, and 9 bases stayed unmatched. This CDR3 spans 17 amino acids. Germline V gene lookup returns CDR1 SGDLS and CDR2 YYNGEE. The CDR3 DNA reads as TGTGCCAGCAGCGTAGGGATGACTAGCGGGAGCACCAACGAGCAGTACTTC. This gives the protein CASSVGMTSGSTNEQYF.